Listed below are T cell receptor beta chains from one sample, sequenced in a study of human T cells and chemical hapten exposure. One entry per CDR3 protein results from TCRdb running MiXCR on the RACE reads. The sample records 74,000 or so distinct CDR3 sequences, about a tenth being singletons. Sample: whole blood, taken in connection with sensitization to the hapten diphenylcyclopropenone (DPC). Every receptor here comes from a woman between 45 and 65 years old with alopecia areata. Some clones in this sample may be carry-over from other donors' samples. Both conserved end residues are part of each CDR3. D genes are given only for firm matches. Part of the rows lack a size; the others show once, few, many or a class for expanded clones.

abundance: NA
j_gene: TRBJ2-7
v_gene: TRBV29-1
d_gene: NA
CDR3aa: CSVESPGTYEQYF
CDR3nt: TGCAGCGTTGAAAGTCCGGGGACCTACGAGCAGTACTTC

abundance: NA
j_gene: TRBJ2-7
v_gene: TRBV20-1
d_gene: TRBD2
CDR3aa: CSVPETSGSYEQYF
CDR3nt: TGCAGTGTTCCCGAGACTAGCGGCTCCTACGAGCAGTACTTC

abundance: NA
j_gene: TRBJ2-1
v_gene: TRBV28
d_gene: NA
CDR3aa: CASSFGQLLFF
CDR3nt: TGTGCCAGCAGTTTTGGGCAGCTCCTGTTCTTC

abundance: few
j_gene: TRBJ2-3
v_gene: TRBV6-6
d_gene: TRBD1
CDR3aa: CASSKDRGRDTQYF
CDR3nt: TGTGCCAGCAGTAAGGACAGGGGGCGAGATACGCAGTATTTT

abundance: few
j_gene: TRBJ2-7
v_gene: TRBV20-1
d_gene: TRBD1
CDR3aa: CSARARGQGAYEQYF
CDR3nt: TGCAGTGCTAGAGCTCGAGGACAGGGTGCCTACGAGCAGTACTTC

abundance: NA
j_gene: TRBJ2-1
v_gene: TRBV5-4
d_gene: TRBD2
CDR3aa: CASSFGGEVAGGYNEQFF
CDR3nt: TGTGCCAGCAGCTTCGGAGGCGAGGTAGCGGGGGGATACAATGAGCAGTTCTTC

abundance: few
j_gene: TRBJ1-3
v_gene: TRBV29-1
d_gene: NA
CDR3aa: CSVDQGGNTIYF
CDR3nt: TGCAGCGTTGACCAGGGGGGAAACACCATATATTTT

abundance: few
j_gene: TRBJ1-1
v_gene: TRBV10-3
d_gene: NA
CDR3aa: CAISAAGTPNTEAFF
CDR3nt: TGTGCCATCAGTGCCGCCGGGACACCAAACACTGAAGCTTTCTTT

abundance: NA
j_gene: TRBJ1-5
v_gene: TRBV5-5
d_gene: NA
CDR3aa: CASSAGMPGNQPQHF
CDR3nt: TGTGCCAGCAGCGCCGGGATGCCCGGCAATCAGCCCCAGCATTTT

abundance: few
j_gene: TRBJ2-7
v_gene: TRBV27
d_gene: NA
CDR3aa: CASRPTIPYEQYF
CDR3nt: TGTGCCAGCAGGCCGACGATACCCTACGAGCAGTACTTC

abundance: many
j_gene: TRBJ2-7
v_gene: TRBV3-1
d_gene: NA
CDR3aa: CASSQGSRSYEQYF
CDR3nt: TGTGCCAGCAGCCAAGGCAGCCGCTCCTACGAGCAGTACTTC

abundance: few
j_gene: TRBJ2-2
v_gene: TRBV7-7
d_gene: TRBD2
CDR3aa: CASTKGAGDNTGELFF
CDR3nt: TGTGCTAGCACCAAGGGAGCGGGAGACAACACCGGGGAGCTGTTTTTT

abundance: few
j_gene: TRBJ2-1
v_gene: TRBV12-3/TRBV12-4
d_gene: TRBD2
CDR3aa: CASSLGTSGRDQFPFF
CDR3nt: TGTGCCAGCAGTTTAGGGACTAGCGGGAGGGACCAATTCCCGTTCTTC

abundance: few
j_gene: TRBJ1-3
v_gene: TRBV29-1
d_gene: NA
CDR3aa: CSVNEGSGGNTIYF
CDR3nt: TGCAGCGTTAATGAGGGTTCGGGTGGAAACACCATATATTTT

abundance: NA
j_gene: TRBJ2-3
v_gene: TRBV20-1
d_gene: NA
CDR3aa: CSARAPRSTDTQYF
CDR3nt: TGCAGTGCTAGAGCGCCTAGAAGCACAGATACGCAGTATTTT

abundance: NA
j_gene: TRBJ2-7
v_gene: TRBV12-5
d_gene: NA
CDR3aa: CASGLVPGWGAYEQYF
CDR3nt: TGTGCTAGTGGTTTGGTACCCGGCTGGGGAGCCTACGAGCAGTACTTC

abundance: many
j_gene: TRBJ1-5
v_gene: TRBV28
d_gene: NA
CDR3aa: CASSSGTYSNQPQHF
CDR3nt: TGTGCCAGCAGTTCCGGAACTTATAGCAATCAGCCCCAGCATTTT

abundance: few
j_gene: TRBJ2-3
v_gene: TRBV20-1
d_gene: NA
CDR3aa: CSAQRERGFSTQYF
CDR3nt: TGCAGTGCCCAACGGGAGAGAGGGTTCTCTACGCAGTATTTT